The clone carrying this T cell receptor (beta chain) was seen more than once but under ten times. Its specificity is unknown. Authors of the study amplified TCR beta CDR3 regions from RNA transcripts. The HTBI set primed first-round TCR CDR3 RT-PCR. Using its own MiXCR run on the multiplex PCR reads, TCRdb lists one record per CDR3 protein. The sample lists 340,000 or so distinct CDR3 sequences, 21% occurring once. The source of the sample is a study of T cells in Graves' hyperthyroidism and ophthalmopathy. Study context: Peripheral blood was secured at the point of initial diagnosis, before any treatment.

This CDR3 is built from 15 residues. Germline CDR1 reads SGHRS; CDR2 reads YFSETQ. The trim removed 4 bases at V and 0 bases at J, leaving 5 bases unmatched. No progression to ophthalmopathy during 18 months of follow-up defined stable disease. The study's findings and limits: Among clonotypes expanded in thyroid above 0.001, most were also found in blood.

Sequenced material: blood. V is TRBV5-1 and J is TRBJ2-3, with 7 nucleotides matching TRBD2. This receptor was identified in a woman aged 45-65 years with Graves' hyperthyroidism. The CDR3 region is CASSPTSRSTDTQYF. CDR3 DNA sequence: TGCGCCAGCAGCCCGACTAGCAGGAGCACAGATACGCAGTATTTT.